This is a list of T cell receptor beta chains from one sample in a study of T cell responses to AZD1222 COVID-19 vaccine. Repertoires were generated with immunoSEQ multiplex PCR, while TCRdb's copy carries only in-frame clones and drops some. Here the sample spans about 35,000 clones, approximately 86% being singletons. Material: peripheral blood, obtained on day 0 of AZD1222 vaccination. These receptors all stem from an adult in good health. CDR3s include the opening cysteine and the closing phenylalanine or tryptophan. A D gene is named only where the DNA matches it firmly. Size values are once, few and many counts, or a class for expanded clones, and some rows have none.

>TRBD1|few|TRBV18|TRBJ1-2
TGTGCCAGCTCACCAGCCGGGACAGCCAAGGGGTTCTATGGCTACACCTTC
CASSPAGTAKGFYGYTF
>-|-|TRBV10-2|TRBJ2-1
TGCGCCAGCTGGAGAGCGAGCTCCTACAATGAGCAGTTCTTC
CASWRASSYNEQFF
>-|-|TRBV7-6|TRBJ2-2
TGTGCCAGCACCCGAGAGGGGGGGATAGGCACCGGGGAGCTGTTTTTT
CASTREGGIGTGELFF
>TRBD1|-|TRBV7-7|TRBJ2-5
TGTGCTAGCAGCTCAGGACAGGGCATCACTACCATCCAAGAGACCCAGTACTTC
CASSSGQGITTIQETQYF
>-|-|TRBV27|TRBJ1-1
TGTGCCACCCGGACCCGTACCGGGAACACTGAAGCTTTCTTT
CATRTRTGNTEAFF
>-|-|TRBV19|TRBJ2-7
TGTGCCAGTAGTTACGGGCCCTCCGGCGAGCAGTACTTC
CASSYGPSGEQYF
>-|-|TRBV9|TRBJ1-5
TGTGCCAGCAGCGTAGAGGGCGGCAATCAGCCCCAGCATTTT
CASSVEGGNQPQHF
>-|-|TRBV5-1|TRBJ1-2
TGCGCCAGCAGCTCAGCAGGGGACTACTATGGCTACACCTTC
CASSSAGDYYGYTF
>TRBD1|-|TRBV5-1|TRBJ1-1
TGCGCCAGCAGCTTGGGGGACAGGGTGAACACTGAAGCTTTCTTT
CASSLGDRVNTEAFF
>TRBD1|-|TRBV28|TRBJ2-3
TGTGCCAGCAGTTTCGGGACAGGGGGCAAGGGCGATACGCAGTATTTT
CASSFGTGGKGDTQYF
>TRBD1|-|TRBV28|TRBJ2-7
TGTGCCACCCGGGACAGCGTTTTCTACGAGCAGTACTTC
CATRDSVFYEQYF
>-|-|TRBV5-1|TRBJ1-4
TGCGCCAGCAGCCGCGACAGTACGAATGAAAAACTGTTTTTT
CASSRDSTNEKLFF
>TRBD1|-|TRBV14|TRBJ2-7
TGTGCCAGCAGCCGTCCCGGGACAGGAGCCTACGAGCAGTACTTC
CASSRPGTGAYEQYF
>-|-|TRBV12-5|TRBJ1-1
TGTGCTAGTGCCTGGGACGGCAGTGAAGCTTTCTTT
CASAWDGSEAFF
>-|-|TRBV28|TRBJ1-6
TGTGCCAGCAGCTTCGCCCAGCCACCCCTCCACTTT
CASSFAQPPLHF
>TRBD1|once|TRBV6-2/TRBV6-3|TRBJ1-2
TGTGCCAGCAGTGAGGCAGGGGGCGACTACGGCTATGGCTACACCTTC
CASSEAGGDYGYGYTF
>-|-|TRBV27|TRBJ1-6
TGTGCCAGCAGTTTTTCTCAATATCCCAATTCACCCCTCCACTTT
CASSFSQYPNSPLHF
>-|-|TRBV7-2|TRBJ1-5
TGTGCCAGCAGCTTAAGCGCAGATAGCAATCAGCCCCAGCATTTT
CASSLSADSNQPQHF
>-|-|TRBV11-2|TRBJ2-7
TGTGCCAGCAGCTTGGGGTCGGACGAGCAGTACTTC
CASSLGSDEQYF
>-|-|TRBV10-3|TRBJ2-5
TGTGCCATCAGGCAGGGCATACAAGAGACCCAGTACTTC
CAIRQGIQETQYF